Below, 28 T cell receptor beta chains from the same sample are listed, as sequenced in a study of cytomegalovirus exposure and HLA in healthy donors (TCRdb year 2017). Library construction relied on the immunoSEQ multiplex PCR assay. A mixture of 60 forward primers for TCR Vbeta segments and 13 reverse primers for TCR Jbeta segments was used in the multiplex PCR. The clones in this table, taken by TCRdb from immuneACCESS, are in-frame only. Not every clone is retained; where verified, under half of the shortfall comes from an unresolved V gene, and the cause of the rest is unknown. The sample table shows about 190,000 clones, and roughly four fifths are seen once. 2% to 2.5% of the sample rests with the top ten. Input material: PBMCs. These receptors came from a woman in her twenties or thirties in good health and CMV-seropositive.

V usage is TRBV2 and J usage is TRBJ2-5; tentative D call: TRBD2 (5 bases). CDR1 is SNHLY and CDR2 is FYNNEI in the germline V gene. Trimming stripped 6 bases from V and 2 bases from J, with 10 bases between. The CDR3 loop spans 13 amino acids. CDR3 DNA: TGTGCCAGCAGCCGGGAATGGCAAGAGACCCAGTACTTC. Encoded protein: CASSREWQETQYF.

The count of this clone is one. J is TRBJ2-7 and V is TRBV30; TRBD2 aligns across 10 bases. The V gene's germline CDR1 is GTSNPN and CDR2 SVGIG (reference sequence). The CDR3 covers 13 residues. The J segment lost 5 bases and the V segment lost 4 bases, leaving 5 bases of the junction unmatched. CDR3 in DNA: TGTGCCTGGACCCTAGCGGGAGCCCACGAGCAGTACTTC. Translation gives CAWTLAGAHEQYF.

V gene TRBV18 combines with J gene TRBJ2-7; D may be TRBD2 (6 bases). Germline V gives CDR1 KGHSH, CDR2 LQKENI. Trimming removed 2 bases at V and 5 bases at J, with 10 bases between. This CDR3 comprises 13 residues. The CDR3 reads CASSPGGNHEQYF. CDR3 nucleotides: TGTGCCAGCTCACCAGGAGGGAACCACGAGCAGTACTTC.

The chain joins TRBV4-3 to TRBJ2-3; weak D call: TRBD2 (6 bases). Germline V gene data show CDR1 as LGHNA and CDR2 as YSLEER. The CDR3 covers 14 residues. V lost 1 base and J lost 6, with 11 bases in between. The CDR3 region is CASSQGPGRDTQYF. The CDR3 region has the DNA TGCGCCAGCAGCCAAGGCCCGGGGAGGGATACGCAGTATTTT.

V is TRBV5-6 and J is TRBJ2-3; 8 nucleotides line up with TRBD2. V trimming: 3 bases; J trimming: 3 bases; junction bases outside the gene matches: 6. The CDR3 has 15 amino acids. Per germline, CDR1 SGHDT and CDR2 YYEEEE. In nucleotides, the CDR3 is TGTGCCAGCAGCTCCGAACCGGGAGGGACAGATACGCAGTATTTT. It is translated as CASSSEPGGTDTQYF.

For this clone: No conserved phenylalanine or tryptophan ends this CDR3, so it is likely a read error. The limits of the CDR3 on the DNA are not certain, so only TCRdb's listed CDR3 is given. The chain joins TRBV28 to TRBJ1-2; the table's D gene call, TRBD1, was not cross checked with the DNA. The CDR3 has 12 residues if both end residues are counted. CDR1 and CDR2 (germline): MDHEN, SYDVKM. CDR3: CASSLARGPLFT.

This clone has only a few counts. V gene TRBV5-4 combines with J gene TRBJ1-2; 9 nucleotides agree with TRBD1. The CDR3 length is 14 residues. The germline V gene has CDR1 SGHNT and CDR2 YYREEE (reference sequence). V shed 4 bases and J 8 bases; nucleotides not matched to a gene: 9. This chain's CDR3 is CASSGGQGIGGYTF. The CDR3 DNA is TGTGCCAGCAGCGGGGGACAGGGAATAGGGGGCTACACCTTC.

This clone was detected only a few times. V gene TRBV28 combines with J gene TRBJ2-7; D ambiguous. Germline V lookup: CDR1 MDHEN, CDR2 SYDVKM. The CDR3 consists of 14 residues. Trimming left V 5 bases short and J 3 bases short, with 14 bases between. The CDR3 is CASSARNLNYEQYF. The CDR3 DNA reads TGTGCCAGCAGTGCTAGAAATCTCAACTACGAGCAGTACTTC.

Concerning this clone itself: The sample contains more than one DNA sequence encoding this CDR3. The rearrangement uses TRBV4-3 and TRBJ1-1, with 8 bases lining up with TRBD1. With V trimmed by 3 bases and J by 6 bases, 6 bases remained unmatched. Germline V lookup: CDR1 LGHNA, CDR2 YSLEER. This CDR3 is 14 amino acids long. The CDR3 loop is CASSQPDRESEAFF. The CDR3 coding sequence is TGCGCCAGCAGCCAGCCGGACAGGGAGTCTGAAGCTTTCTTT.

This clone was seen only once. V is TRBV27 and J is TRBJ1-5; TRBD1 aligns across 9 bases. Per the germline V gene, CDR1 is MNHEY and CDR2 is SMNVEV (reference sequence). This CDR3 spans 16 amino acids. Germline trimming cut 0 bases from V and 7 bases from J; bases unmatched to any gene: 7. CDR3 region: CASSLSSDRGKQPQHF. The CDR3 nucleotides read TGTGCCAGCAGTTTATCCTCGGACAGGGGTAAACAGCCCCAGCATTTT.

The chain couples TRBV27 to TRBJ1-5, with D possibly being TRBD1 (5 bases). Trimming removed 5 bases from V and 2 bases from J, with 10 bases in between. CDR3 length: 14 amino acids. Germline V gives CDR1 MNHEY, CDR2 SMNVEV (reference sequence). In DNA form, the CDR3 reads TGTGCCAGCAGTCCTCAGGGTGGCAATCAGCCCCAGCATTTT. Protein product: CASSPQGGNQPQHF.

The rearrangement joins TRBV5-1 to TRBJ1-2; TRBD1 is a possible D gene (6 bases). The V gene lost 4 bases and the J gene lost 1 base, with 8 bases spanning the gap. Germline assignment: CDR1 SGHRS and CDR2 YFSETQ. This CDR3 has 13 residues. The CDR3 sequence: CASSTDSNYGYTF. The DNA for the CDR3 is TGCGCCAGCAGCACGGACAGTAACTATGGCTACACCTTC.

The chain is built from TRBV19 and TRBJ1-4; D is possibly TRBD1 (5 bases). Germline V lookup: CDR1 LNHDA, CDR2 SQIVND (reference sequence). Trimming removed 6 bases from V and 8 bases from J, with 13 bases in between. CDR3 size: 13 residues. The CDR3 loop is CASRRLRGEKLFF. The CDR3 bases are TGTGCCAGTAGGAGGCTCCGGGGGGAAAAACTGTTTTTT.

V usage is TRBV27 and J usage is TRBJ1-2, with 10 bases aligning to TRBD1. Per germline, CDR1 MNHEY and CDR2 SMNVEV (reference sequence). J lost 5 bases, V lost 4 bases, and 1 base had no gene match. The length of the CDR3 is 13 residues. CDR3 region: CASSSGQGYGYTF. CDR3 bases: TGTGCCAGCAGTTCGGGACAGGGGTATGGCTACACCTTC.

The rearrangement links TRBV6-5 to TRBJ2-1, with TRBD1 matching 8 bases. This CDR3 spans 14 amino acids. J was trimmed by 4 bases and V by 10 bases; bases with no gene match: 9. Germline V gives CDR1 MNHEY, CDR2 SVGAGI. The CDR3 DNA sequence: TGTGCCAAAAACCGGGACAGGTCATACAATGAGCAGTTCTTC. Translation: CAKNRDRSYNEQFF.

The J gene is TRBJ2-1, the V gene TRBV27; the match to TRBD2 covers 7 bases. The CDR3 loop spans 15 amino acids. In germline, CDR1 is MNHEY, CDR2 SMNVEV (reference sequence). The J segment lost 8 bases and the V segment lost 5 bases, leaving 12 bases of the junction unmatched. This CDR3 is CASSPLRAGDHEQFF. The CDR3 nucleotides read TGTGCCAGCAGTCCCCTTCGGGCGGGAGATCATGAGCAGTTCTTC.

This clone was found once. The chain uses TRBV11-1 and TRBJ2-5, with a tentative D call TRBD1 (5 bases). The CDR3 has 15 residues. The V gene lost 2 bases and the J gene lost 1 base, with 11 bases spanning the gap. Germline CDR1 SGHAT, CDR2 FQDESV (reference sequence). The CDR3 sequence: CASSLSPQGQETQYF. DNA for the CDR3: TGTGCCAGCAGCTTATCCCCGCAGGGCCAAGAGACCCAGTACTTC.

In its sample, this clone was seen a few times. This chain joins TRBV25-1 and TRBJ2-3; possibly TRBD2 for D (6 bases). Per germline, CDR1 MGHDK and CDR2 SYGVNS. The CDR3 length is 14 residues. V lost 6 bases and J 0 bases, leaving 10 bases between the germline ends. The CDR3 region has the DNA TGTGCCAGCAGGCGGGGTTCTAGCACAGATACGCAGTATTTT. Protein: CASRRGSSTDTQYF. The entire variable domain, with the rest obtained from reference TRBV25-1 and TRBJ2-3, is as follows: EADIYQTPRYLVIGTGKKITLECSQTMGHDKMYWYQQDPGMELHLIHYSYGVNSTEKGDLSSESTVSRIRTEHFPLTLESARPSHTSQYLCASRRGSSTDTQYFGPGTRLTVL.

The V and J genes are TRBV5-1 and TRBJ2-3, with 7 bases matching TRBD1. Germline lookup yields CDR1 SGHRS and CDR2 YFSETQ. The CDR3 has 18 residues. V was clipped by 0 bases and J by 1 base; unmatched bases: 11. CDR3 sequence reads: CASSLGDRAYLGTDTQYF. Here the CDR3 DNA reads TGCGCCAGCAGCTTGGGAGACAGGGCTTACCTCGGCACAGATACGCAGTATTTT.

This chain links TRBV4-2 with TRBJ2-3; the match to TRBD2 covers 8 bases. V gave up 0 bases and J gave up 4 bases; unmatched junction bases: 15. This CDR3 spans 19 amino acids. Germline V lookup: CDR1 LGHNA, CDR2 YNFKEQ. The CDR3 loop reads CASSQERVVSGSLPDTQYF. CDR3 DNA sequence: TGTGCCAGCAGCCAAGAGCGGGTGGTCAGCGGGAGTTTACCAGATACGCAGTATTTT.

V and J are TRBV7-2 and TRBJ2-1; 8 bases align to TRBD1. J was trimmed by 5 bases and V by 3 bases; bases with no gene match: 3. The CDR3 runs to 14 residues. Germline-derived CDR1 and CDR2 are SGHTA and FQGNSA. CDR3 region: CASSLDRVNNEQFF. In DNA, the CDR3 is TGTGCCAGCAGCTTGGACAGGGTGAACAATGAGCAGTTCTTC.

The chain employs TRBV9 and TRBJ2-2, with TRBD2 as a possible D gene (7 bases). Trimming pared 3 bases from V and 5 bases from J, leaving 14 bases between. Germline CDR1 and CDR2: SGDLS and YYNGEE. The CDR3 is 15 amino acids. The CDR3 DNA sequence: TGTGCCAGCAGCGCGGGGGCAGCGGGAACCGGGGAGCTGTTTTTT. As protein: CASSAGAAGTGELFF.

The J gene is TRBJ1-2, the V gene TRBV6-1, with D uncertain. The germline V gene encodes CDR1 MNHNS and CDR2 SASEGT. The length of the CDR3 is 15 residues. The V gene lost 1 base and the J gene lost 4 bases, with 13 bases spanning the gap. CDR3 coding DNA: TGTGCCAGCAGTGAAGTCTTTTTACTTAGCTATGGCTACACCTTC. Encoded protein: CASSEVFLLSYGYTF.

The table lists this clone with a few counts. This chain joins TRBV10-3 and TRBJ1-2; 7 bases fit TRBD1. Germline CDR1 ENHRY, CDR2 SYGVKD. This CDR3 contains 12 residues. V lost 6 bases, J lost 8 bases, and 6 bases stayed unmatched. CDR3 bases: TGTGCCATCAGACTGACACAGGGGGGCTACACCTTC. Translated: CAIRLTQGGYTF.

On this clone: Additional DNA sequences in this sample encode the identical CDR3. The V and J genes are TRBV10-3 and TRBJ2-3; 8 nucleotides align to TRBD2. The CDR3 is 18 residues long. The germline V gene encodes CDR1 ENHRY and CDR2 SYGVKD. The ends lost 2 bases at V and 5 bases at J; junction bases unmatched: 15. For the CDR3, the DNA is TGTGCCATCAGTGAGATGTTCGGTCGGGGGGGCCATAGAGATACGCAGTATTTT. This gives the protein CAISEMFGRGGHRDTQYF.

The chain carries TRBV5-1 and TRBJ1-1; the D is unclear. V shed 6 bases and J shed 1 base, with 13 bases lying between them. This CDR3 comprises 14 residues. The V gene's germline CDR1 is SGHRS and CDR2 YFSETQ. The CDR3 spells CASTERAGNTEAFF. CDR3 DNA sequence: TGCGCCAGCACCGAGAGGGCAGGGAACACTGAAGCTTTCTTT.

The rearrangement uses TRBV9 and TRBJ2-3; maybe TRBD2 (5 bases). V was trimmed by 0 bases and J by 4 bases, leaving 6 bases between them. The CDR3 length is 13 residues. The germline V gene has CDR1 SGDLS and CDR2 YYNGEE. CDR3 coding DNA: TGTGCCAGCAGCGTAGCCGGGGCAGATACGCAGTATTTT. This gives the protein CASSVAGADTQYF.

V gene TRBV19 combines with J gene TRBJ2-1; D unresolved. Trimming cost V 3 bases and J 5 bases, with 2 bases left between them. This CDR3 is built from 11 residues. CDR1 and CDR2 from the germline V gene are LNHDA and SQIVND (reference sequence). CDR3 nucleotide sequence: TGTGCCAGTAGTATTAACAATGAGCAGTTCTTC. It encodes CASSINNEQFF.